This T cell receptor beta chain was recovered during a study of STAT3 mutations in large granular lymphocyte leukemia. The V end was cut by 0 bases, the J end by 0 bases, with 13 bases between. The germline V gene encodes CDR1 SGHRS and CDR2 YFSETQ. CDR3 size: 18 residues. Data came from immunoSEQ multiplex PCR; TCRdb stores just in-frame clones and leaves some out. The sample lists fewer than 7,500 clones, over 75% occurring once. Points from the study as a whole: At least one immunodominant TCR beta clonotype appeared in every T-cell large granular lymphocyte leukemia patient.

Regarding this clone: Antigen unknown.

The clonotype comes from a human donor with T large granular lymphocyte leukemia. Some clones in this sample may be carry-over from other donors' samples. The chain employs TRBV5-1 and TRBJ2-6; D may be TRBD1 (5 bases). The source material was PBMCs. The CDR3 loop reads CASSLAWGSPSGANVLTF. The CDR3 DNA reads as TGCGCCAGCAGCTTGGCCTGGGGCAGTCCCTCTGGGGCCAACGTCCTGACTTTC.